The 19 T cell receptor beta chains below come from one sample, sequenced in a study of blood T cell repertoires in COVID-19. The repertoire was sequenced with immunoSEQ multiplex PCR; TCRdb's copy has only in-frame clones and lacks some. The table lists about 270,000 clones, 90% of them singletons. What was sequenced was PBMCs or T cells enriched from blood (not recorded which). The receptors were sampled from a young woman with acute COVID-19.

CDR3 sequence: CATLTLHSYEQYF. In DNA form, the CDR3 reads TGTGCCACCCTGACACTCCACTCCTACGAGCAGTACTTC. J is TRBJ2-7 and V is TRBV28; D uncertain. Germline V gene lookup returns CDR1 MDHEN and CDR2 SYDVKM. The V gene lost 10 bases and the J gene lost 0 bases, with 13 bases spanning the gap. CDR3 length equals 13 residues.

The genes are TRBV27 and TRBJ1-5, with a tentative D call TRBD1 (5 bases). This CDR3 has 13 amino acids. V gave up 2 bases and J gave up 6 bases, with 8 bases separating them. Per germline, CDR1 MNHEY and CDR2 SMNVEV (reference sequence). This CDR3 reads CASSLRGVQPQHF. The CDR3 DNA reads TGTGCCAGCAGTTTACGGGGGGTTCAGCCCCAGCATTTT.

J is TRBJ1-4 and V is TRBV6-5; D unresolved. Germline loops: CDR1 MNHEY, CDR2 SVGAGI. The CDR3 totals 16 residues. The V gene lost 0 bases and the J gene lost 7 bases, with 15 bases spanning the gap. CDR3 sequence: CASSYSPGGAGEKLFF. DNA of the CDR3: TGTGCCAGCAGTTACTCGCCAGGAGGCGCAGGTGAAAAACTGTTTTTT.

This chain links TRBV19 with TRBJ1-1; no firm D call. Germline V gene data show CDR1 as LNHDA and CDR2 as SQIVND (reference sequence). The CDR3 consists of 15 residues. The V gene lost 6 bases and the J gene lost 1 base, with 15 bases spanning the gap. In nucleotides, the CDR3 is TGTGCCAGTAGACGGGCCTCCGGAGGGAACACTGAAGCTTTCTTT. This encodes CASRRASGGNTEAFF.

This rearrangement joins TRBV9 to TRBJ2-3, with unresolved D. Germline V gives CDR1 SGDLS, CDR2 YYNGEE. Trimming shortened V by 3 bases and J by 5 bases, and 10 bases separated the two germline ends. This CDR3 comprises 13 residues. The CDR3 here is CASSAPAEDTQYF. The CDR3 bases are TGTGCCAGCAGCGCCCCGGCGGAAGATACGCAGTATTTT.

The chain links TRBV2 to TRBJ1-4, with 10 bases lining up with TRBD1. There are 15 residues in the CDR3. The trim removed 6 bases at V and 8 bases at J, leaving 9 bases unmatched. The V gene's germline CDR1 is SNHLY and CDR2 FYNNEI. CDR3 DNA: TGTGCCAGCAGGCCTAGGACAGGGGGAGGAGAAAAACTGTTTTTT. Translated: CASRPRTGGGEKLFF.

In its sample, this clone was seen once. CDR3 residues: CASSRFLDRDTGELFF. The CDR3 DNA sequence: TGTGCCAGCAGCCGATTTCTGGACAGGGACACCGGGGAGCTGTTTTTT. This chain connects TRBV21-1 to TRBJ2-2; the table assigns TRBD1, which was not confirmed against the DNA. TRBV21-1 is a known pseudogene. CDR3 length: 16 amino acids.

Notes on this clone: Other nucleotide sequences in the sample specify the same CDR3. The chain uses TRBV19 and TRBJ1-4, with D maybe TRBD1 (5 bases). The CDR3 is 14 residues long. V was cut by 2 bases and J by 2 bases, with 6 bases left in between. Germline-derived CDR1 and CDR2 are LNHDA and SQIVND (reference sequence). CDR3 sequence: CASSIQGTNEKLFF. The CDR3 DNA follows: TGTGCCAGTAGTATACAGGGCACTAATGAAAAACTGTTTTTT.

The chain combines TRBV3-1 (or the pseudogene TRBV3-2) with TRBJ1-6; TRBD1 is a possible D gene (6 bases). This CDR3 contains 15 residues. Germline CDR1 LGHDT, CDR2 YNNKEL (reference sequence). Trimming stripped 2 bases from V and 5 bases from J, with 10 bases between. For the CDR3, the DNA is TGTGCCAGCAGCCAACCTCAGGGGAATAATTCACCCCTCCACTTT. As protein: CASSQPQGNNSPLHF.

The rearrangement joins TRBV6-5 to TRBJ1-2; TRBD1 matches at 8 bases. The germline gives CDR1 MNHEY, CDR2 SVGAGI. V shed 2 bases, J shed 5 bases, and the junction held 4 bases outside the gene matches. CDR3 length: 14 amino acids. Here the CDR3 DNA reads TGTGCCAGCAGTTACACGGGACAGGATTATGGCTACACCTTC. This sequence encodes CASSYTGQDYGYTF.

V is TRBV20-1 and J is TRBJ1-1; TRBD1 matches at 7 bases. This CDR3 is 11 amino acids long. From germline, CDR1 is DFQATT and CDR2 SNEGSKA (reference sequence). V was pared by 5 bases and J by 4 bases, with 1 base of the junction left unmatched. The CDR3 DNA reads TGCAGTGCTCGACAGGGCACTGAAGCTTTCTTT. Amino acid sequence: CSARQGTEAFF.

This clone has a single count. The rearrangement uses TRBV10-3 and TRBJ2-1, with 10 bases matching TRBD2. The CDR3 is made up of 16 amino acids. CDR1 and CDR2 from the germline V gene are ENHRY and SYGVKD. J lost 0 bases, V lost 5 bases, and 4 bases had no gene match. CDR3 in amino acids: CAISPSSGSSYNEQFF. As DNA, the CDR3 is TGTGCCATCAGTCCTTCTAGCGGGAGCTCCTACAATGAGCAGTTCTTC.

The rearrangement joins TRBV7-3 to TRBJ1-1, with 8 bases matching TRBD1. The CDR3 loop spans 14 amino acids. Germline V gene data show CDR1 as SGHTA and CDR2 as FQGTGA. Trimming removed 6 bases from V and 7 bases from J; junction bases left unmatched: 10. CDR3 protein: CASRDQGQAYEAFF. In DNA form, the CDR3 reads TGTGCCAGCAGGGATCAGGGACAGGCCTATGAAGCTTTCTTT.

CDR3 DNA: TGTGCCAGCAGCTTAGATCTGGAGTCCAATCTTAATGAGCAGTTCTTC. This translates into CASSLDLESNLNEQFF. The rearrangement links TRBV11-2 to TRBJ2-1; D call uncertain. The germline CDR1 and CDR2 sequences are SGHAT and FQNNGV. V lost 0 bases and J lost 7, with 16 bases in between. The CDR3 extends over 16 amino acids.

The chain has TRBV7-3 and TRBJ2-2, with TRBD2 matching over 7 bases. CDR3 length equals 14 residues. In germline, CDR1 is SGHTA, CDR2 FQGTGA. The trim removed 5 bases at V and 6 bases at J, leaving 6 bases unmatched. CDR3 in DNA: TGTGCCAGCAGCCGCGGGAGTGGGTCCGGGGAGCTGTTTTTT. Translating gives CASSRGSGSGELFF.

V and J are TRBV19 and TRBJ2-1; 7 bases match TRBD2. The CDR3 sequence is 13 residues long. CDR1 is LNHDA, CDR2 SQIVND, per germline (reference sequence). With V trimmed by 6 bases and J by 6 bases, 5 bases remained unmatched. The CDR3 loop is CASRSGIGNEQFF. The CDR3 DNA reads TGTGCCAGTAGGAGCGGGATCGGCAATGAGCAGTTCTTC.

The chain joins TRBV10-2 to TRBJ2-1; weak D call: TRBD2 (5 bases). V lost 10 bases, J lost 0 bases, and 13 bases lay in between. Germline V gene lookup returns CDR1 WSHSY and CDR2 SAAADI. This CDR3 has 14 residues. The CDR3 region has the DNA TGCGCCACAAAGTGGGAGAGCTCCTACAATGAGCAGTTCTTC. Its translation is CATKWESSYNEQFF.

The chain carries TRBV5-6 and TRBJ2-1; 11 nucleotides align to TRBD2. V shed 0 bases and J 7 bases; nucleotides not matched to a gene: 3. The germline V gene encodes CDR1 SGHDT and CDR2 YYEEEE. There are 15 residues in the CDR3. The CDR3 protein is CASSLDTSGSNEQFF. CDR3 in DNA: TGTGCCAGCAGCTTGGATACTAGCGGGAGTAATGAGCAGTTCTTC.

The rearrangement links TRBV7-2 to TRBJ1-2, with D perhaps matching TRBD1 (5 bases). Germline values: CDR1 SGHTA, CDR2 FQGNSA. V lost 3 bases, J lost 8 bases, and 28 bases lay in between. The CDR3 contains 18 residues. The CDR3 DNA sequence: TGTGCCAGCAGCTTGGGGCCGTGGTCGGGAGGAACGAGCAAGGGCTACACCTTC. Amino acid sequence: CASSLGPWSGGTSKGYTF.